One and the same sample provided the 27 T cell receptor beta chains below, sequenced in a study of cytomegalovirus exposure and HLA in healthy donors. The PCR made use of 60 Vbeta and 13 Jbeta primers. Only in-frame clones appear in the TCRdb table, and some are missing; sequencing was by immunoSEQ multiplex PCR. The sample yields about 190,000 clones, about 80% seen once. Sequenced material: PBMCs. Every receptor here comes from a young woman in good health and CMV-seropositive.

The chain employs TRBV6-5 and TRBJ2-5, with TRBD2 as a possible D gene (6 bases). Germline CDR1 and CDR2: MNHEY and SVGAGI. V was trimmed by 2 bases and J by 4 bases, leaving 11 bases between them. The CDR3 totals 14 residues. CDR3 sequence reads: CASSYLTSSETQYF. CDR3 in DNA: TGTGCCAGCAGTTACCTGACTAGTTCAGAGACCCAGTACTTC.

The gene calls are TRBV5-4 and TRBJ2-7; possible D gene TRBD2, 5 bases. V was cut by 4 bases and J by 2 bases, with 13 bases left in between. The CDR3 extends over 14 amino acids. Germline V gives CDR1 SGHNT, CDR2 YYREEE (reference sequence). The CDR3 spells CASSGLEGTYEQYF. The CDR3 region has the DNA TGTGCCAGCAGCGGCTTAGAGGGCACCTACGAGCAGTACTTC.

The chain links TRBV2 to TRBJ1-3; TRBD1 matches at 7 bases. The germline V gene encodes CDR1 SNHLY and CDR2 FYNNEI. CDR3 length equals 15 residues. V shed 6 bases, J shed 0 bases, and the junction held 5 bases outside the gene matches. The CDR3 sequence is CASRGTGDSGNTIYF. DNA of the CDR3: TGTGCCAGCAGGGGCACAGGGGACTCTGGAAACACCATATATTTT.

The V and J genes are TRBV19 and TRBJ2-5; 11 bases map to TRBD2. Trimming cost V 3 bases and J 3 bases; bases outside gene matches: 6. The CDR3 sequence is 16 residues long. Germline CDR1 reads LNHDA; CDR2 reads SQIVND (reference sequence). The CDR3 loop is CASSMGVAGGKETQYF. CDR3 bases: TGTGCCAGTAGTATGGGGGTAGCGGGGGGGAAAGAGACCCAGTACTTC.

The rearrangement links TRBV21-1 to TRBJ1-2; TRBD1, the table's D call, lacks a check against the DNA. TRBV21-1 is described as a pseudogene. This CDR3 is 15 amino acids long. CDR3 amino acids: CASSKAGLIDYGYTF. The DNA for the CDR3 is TGTGCCAGCAGCAAGGCAGGGTTAATAGACTATGGCTACACCTTC.

This clone was counted between two and nine times. CDR3 amino acids: CASSLRGASGETQYF. The CDR3, as DNA: TGTGCCAGCAGCTTACGGGGGGCCTCCGGAGAGACCCAGTACTTC. V gene TRBV7-2 combines with J gene TRBJ2-5; D perhaps matches TRBD2 (7 bases). This CDR3 is built from 15 residues. V lost 2 bases and J lost 4, with 14 bases in between. Germline V gives CDR1 SGHTA, CDR2 FQGNSA.

V usage is TRBV5-1 and J usage is TRBJ1-1; perhaps TRBD1 as D (5 bases). Trimming took off 0 bases at V and 6 bases at J, with 15 bases between the two ends. Germline V lookup: CDR1 SGHRS, CDR2 YFSETQ. This CDR3 is 15 amino acids long. CDR3 sequence reads: CASSLAGTKRAEAFF. In DNA form, the CDR3 reads TGCGCCAGCAGCTTGGCCGGGACTAAAAGGGCTGAAGCTTTCTTT. The variable domain in full, with the rest retrieved from reference TRBV5-1 and TRBJ1-1, is KAGVTQTPRYLIKTRGQQVTLSCSPISGHRSVSWYQQTPGQGLQFLFEYFSETQRNKGNFPGRFSGRQFSNSRSEMNVSTLELGDSALYLCASSLAGTKRAEAFFGQGTRLTVV.

The chain employs TRBV5-4 and TRBJ1-2; TRBD1 might be the D (5 bases). The CDR3 covers 15 residues. From germline, CDR1 is SGHNT and CDR2 YYREEE (reference sequence). Trimming took off 3 bases at V and 4 bases at J, with 16 bases between the two ends. DNA of the CDR3: TGTGCCAGCAGCTCACCCCAGGCAGGGATCTATGGCTACACCTTC. It yields the protein CASSSPQAGIYGYTF.

CDR3 DNA: TGTGCCAGCAGCCCAGTAGGCCTAGCGGGGGGCTCCAAGCAGTTCTTC. It translates to CASSPVGLAGGSKQFF. The chain couples TRBV7-6 to TRBJ2-1; 11 bases fit TRBD2. Germline lookup yields CDR1 SGHVS and CDR2 FNYEAQ. This CDR3 contains 16 residues. The junction had 14 bases not matched to a gene; V was cut back by 5 bases and J by 11 bases.

V is TRBV6-1 and J is TRBJ2-3, with a possible D match to TRBD2 (5 bases). Looked up from germline, CDR1 is MNHNS and CDR2 is SASEGT. V was trimmed by 3 bases and J by 4 bases, leaving 14 bases between them. The CDR3 runs to 15 residues. The CDR3 DNA follows: TGTGCCAGCAGTGACCTACGACGGGGAGCAGATACGCAGTATTTT. Protein: CASSDLRRGADTQYF.

The chain recombines TRBV6-1 with TRBJ1-4, with 9 nucleotides matching TRBD1. This CDR3 region has 13 residues. Germline CDR1 MNHNS, CDR2 SASEGT. J gave up 6 bases and V 5 bases, and 1 base lay outside the gene matches. DNA of the CDR3: TGTGCCAGCAGTACAGGGGGCTATGAAAAACTGTTTTTT. It is translated as CASSTGGYEKLFF.

J is TRBJ2-5 and V is TRBV25-1; D uncertain. Germline CDR1 reads MGHDK; CDR2 reads SYGVNS. Trimming took off 0 bases at V and 5 bases at J, with 10 bases between the two ends. The CDR3 has 14 residues. Here the CDR3 DNA reads TGTGCCAGCAGTGAATATGGTGGGCTGGAGACCCAGTACTTC. Its protein product is CASSEYGGLETQYF.

The chain joins TRBV27 to TRBJ1-4, with 7 bases that match TRBD1. V gave up 7 bases and J gave up 7 bases; unmatched junction bases: 12. The CDR3 extends over 15 amino acids. Germline values: CDR1 MNHEY, CDR2 SMNVEV (reference sequence). This CDR3 is CASKPDRVGAEKLFF. The CDR3 nucleotides read TGTGCCAGCAAACCCGACAGGGTAGGAGCTGAAAAACTGTTTTTT.

The rearrangement uses TRBV11-2 and TRBJ1-6; tentatively, D is TRBD1 (5 bases). Germline V gene data show CDR1 as SGHAT and CDR2 as FQNNGV. The length of the CDR3 is 12 residues. Deletions cut 3 bases from V and 9 bases from J, with 6 bases between. The chain's CDR3 is CASSLGGSPLHF. DNA for the CDR3: TGTGCCAGCAGCTTGGGGGGTTCACCCCTCCACTTT. Full variable domain (missing parts from reference TRBV11-2 and TRBJ1-6): EAGVAQSPRYKIIEKRQSVAFWCNPISGHATLYWYQQILGQGPKLLIQFQNNGVVDDSQLPKDRFSAERLKGVDSTLKIQPAKLEDSAVYLCASSLGGSPLHFGNGTRLTVT.

The rearrangement uses TRBV5-4 and TRBJ2-1, with a tentative D call TRBD2 (6 bases). The CDR3 loop spans 14 amino acids. Trimming took 2 bases from V and 1 from J, leaving 7 bases between them. Germline V gives CDR1 SGHNT, CDR2 YYREEE (reference sequence). CDR3 in amino acids: CASSLAGSYNEQFF. Here the CDR3 DNA reads TGTGCCAGCAGCTTAGCGGGTTCCTACAATGAGCAGTTCTTC.

The genes are TRBV11-2 and TRBJ1-1; D may be TRBD1 (5 bases). Deletions cut 5 bases from V and 2 bases from J, with 12 bases between. CDR1 and CDR2 from the germline V gene are SGHAT and FQNNGV. This CDR3 contains 14 residues. The CDR3 DNA sequence: TGTGCCAGCAGCCTCGGCCAGGGAAACACTGAAGCTTTCTTT. It codes for CASSLGQGNTEAFF.

The chain joins TRBV9 to TRBJ1-6, with 8 bases matching TRBD1. The CDR3 consists of 16 residues. CDR1 is SGDLS and CDR2 is YYNGEE in the germline V gene. Losses at the gene ends were 4 bases for V and 15 bases for J; bases not matched to a gene: 18. The CDR3 here is CASSLTSTGASKGLHF. CDR3 DNA sequence: TGTGCCAGCAGCCTCACTTCGACAGGGGCCTCCAAGGGCCTCCACTTT.

The genes are TRBV5-3 and TRBJ2-7, with 9 bases that match TRBD2. TRBV5-3 is an ORF for which the function is uncertain. With V trimmed by 1 base and J by 3 bases, 5 bases remained unmatched. The CDR3 sequence is 15 residues long. The CDR3 nucleotides read TGTGCCAGAAGCTTGAGGTCTAGCGGGGACTACGAGCAGTACGTC. As protein: CARSLRSSGDYEQYV.

The rearrangement uses TRBV14 and TRBJ1-4; D is perhaps TRBD1 (5 bases). The CDR3 covers 16 residues. The ends were cut back, 0 bases at V and 8 bases at J, with 16 bases in the middle. Germline V gives CDR1 SGHDN, CDR2 FVKESK. Here the CDR3 reads CASSQDQRGTREKLFF. CDR3 bases: TGTGCCAGCAGCCAAGATCAACGAGGGACTAGGGAAAAACTGTTTTTT.

CDR3 sequence (DNA): TGCGCCAGCATACCTTCTCGCTGGGGGGAGTCGAGTGGCTACACCTTC. Residues: CASIPSRWGESSGYTF. The chain carries TRBV4-3 and TRBJ1-2; perhaps TRBD1 as D (5 bases). CDR1 and CDR2 from the germline V gene are LGHNA and YSLEER. The CDR3 consists of 16 residues. The V gene lost 7 bases and the J gene lost 7 bases, with 25 bases spanning the gap.

Of note for this clone: Relative to the germline gene, one junction end is altered; a read error may explain this. The V call is TRBV16, the J call TRBJ1-1; 10 bases map to TRBD1. Germline V gene sequence: CDR1 KGHSY, CDR2 FQNENV. This CDR3 spans 13 amino acids. In DNA, the CDR3 is TGTGCCAGCAGCCAATTGGGGACAGGGGTTCACGTCTTT. It specifies CASSQLGTGVHVF.

The rearrangement joins TRBV19 to TRBJ1-4, with 8 bases fitting TRBD1. With V trimmed by 5 bases and J by 3 bases, 5 bases remained unmatched. Per the germline V gene, CDR1 is LNHDA and CDR2 is SQIVND (reference sequence). This CDR3 has 15 amino acids. The chain's CDR3 is CASSARTGSNEKLFF. Here the CDR3 DNA reads TGTGCCAGTAGTGCTAGGACAGGGTCTAATGAAAAACTGTTTTTT.

The DNA of the CDR3 is TGTGCCAGCAGTGAAACCAGGGTGACAGGGCTAACTGAAGCTTTCTTT. The encoded protein is CASSETRVTGLTEAFF. This chain connects TRBV2 to TRBJ1-1, with 7 bases fitting TRBD1. Per the germline V gene, CDR1 is SNHLY and CDR2 is FYNNEI. Trimming cost V 2 bases and J 5 bases; bases outside gene matches: 11. The CDR3 extends over 16 amino acids.

The chain couples TRBV5-1 to TRBJ2-1; 8 bases map to TRBD2. Trimming at V came to 4 bases and at J to 3 bases, leaving 6 bases not matched to a gene. The CDR3 is made up of 15 amino acids. Looked up from germline, CDR1 is SGHRS and CDR2 is YFSETQ. This CDR3 reads CASSAARGGYNEQFF. CDR3 DNA sequence: TGCGCCAGCAGCGCCGCCCGGGGGGGCTACAATGAGCAGTTCTTC.

The CDR3 nucleotides are TGTGCCAGCAGCTTAGCGTTGCAGACACGGGACAGGGGACACTACGAGCAGTACTTC. Translation: CASSLALQTRDRGHYEQYF. V is TRBV7-7 and J is TRBJ2-7, with TRBD1 matching 10 bases. Germline assignment: CDR1 SSHAT and CDR2 FNYEAQ (reference sequence). The CDR3 has 19 residues. V lost 0 bases to trimming and J lost 3 bases; unmatched junction nucleotides: 14.

V usage is TRBV29-1 and J usage is TRBJ2-7; TRBD1 matches 8 bases. V trimming: 6 bases; J trimming: 1 base; junction bases outside the gene matches: 8. The CDR3 has 14 residues. Germline-derived CDR1 and CDR2 are SQVTM and ANQGSEA. The CDR3 coding sequence is TGCAGCGTGAAACAGGGGGATACGTCCTACGAGCAGTACTTC. It translates to CSVKQGDTSYEQYF.

The V and J genes are TRBV5-1 and TRBJ1-1; no reliable D call. The CDR3 loop spans 15 amino acids. Germline V gives CDR1 SGHRS, CDR2 YFSETQ. V gave up 4 bases and J gave up 3 bases, with 16 bases separating them. This chain's CDR3 is CASSLLTLWDTEAFF. The DNA for the CDR3 is TGCGCCAGCAGCCTCCTGACTCTGTGGGACACTGAAGCTTTCTTT.